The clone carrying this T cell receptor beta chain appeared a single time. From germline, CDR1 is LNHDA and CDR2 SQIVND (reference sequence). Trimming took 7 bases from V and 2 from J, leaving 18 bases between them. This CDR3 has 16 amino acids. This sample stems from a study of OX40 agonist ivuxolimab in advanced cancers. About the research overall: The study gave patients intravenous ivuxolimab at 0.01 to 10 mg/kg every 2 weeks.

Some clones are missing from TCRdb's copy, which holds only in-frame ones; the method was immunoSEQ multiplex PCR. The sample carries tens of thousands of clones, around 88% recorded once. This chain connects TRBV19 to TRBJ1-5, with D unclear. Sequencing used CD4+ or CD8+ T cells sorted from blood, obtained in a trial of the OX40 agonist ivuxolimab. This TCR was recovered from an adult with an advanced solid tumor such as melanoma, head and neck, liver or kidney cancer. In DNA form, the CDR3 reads TGTGCCAGTACCGGGCTCGAGAATAAGCGCAATCAGCCCCAGCATTTT. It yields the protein CASTGLENKRNQPQHF.